The TCR beta chain described here comes from a study of control samples from healthy donors and cancer patients. V shed 4 bases, J shed 10 bases, and the junction held 23 bases outside the gene matches. The CDR3 contains 18 residues. Germline lookup yields CDR1 LNHDA and CDR2 SQIVND (reference sequence). TCRdb keeps only in-frame clones here, not all; method: immunoSEQ multiplex PCR. The table includes some 150,000 clones, 85% to 95% detected once. The TCR comes from a man in his fifties in good health. Sequenced: blood. The V call is TRBV19, the J call TRBJ2-5, with TRBD1 matching over 8 bases. In nucleotides, the CDR3 is TGTGCCAGTAGTACCGATGACAGGGGCCCCGGGATGAAGGGCGGCCAGTACTTC. The encoded protein is CASSTDDRGPGMKGGQYF.